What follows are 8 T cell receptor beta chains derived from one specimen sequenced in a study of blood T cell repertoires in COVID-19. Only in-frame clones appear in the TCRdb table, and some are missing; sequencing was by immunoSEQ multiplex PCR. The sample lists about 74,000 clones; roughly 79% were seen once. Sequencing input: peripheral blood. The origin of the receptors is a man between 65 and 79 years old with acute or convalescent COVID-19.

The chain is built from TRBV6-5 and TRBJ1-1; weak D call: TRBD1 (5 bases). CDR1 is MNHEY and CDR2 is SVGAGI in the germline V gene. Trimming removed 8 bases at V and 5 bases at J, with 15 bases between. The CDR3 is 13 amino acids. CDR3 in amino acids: CASGSGPLTEAFF. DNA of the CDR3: TGTGCCAGCGGCTCAGGGCCGCTGACTGAAGCTTTCTTT.

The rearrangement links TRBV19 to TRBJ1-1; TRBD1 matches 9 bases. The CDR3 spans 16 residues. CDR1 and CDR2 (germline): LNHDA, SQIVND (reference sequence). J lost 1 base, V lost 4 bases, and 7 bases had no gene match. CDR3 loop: CASSNQDRGSNTEAFF. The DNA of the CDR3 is TGTGCCAGTAGTAACCAGGACAGGGGTTCGAACACTGAAGCTTTCTTT.

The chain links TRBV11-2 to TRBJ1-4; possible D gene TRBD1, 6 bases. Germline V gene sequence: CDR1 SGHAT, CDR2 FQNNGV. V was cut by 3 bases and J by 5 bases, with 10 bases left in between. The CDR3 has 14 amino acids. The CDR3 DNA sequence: TGTGCCAGCAGCTTTCAGGGGAAGAATGAAAAACTGTTTTTT. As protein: CASSFQGKNEKLFF.

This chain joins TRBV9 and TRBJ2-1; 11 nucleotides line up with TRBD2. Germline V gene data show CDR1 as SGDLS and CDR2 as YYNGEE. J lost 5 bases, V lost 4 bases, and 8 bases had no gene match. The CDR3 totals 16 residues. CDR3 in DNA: TGTGCCAGCAGCCCCCAACTAGCGGGAGTAAACAATGAGCAGTTCTTC. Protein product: CASSPQLAGVNNEQFF.

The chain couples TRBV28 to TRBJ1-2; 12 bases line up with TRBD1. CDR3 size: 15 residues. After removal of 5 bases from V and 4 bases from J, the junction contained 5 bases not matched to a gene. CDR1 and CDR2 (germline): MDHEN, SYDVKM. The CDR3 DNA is TGTGCCAGCAGTACCGGGACAGGGGGCAGCTATGGCTACACCTTC. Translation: CASSTGTGGSYGYTF.

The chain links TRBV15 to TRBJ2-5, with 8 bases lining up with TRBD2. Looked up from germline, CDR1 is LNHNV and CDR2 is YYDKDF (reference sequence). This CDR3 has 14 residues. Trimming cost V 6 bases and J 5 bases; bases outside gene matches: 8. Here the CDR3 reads CATRGGGRTETQYF. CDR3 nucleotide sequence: TGTGCCACCAGGGGGGGCGGGAGGACGGAGACCCAGTACTTC.

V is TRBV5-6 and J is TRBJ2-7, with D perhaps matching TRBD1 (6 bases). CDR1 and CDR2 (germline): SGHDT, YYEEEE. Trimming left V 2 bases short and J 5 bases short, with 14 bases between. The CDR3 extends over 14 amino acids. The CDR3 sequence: CASSFDRHGHEQYF. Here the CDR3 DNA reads TGTGCCAGCAGCTTTGACAGGCATGGACACGAGCAGTACTTC. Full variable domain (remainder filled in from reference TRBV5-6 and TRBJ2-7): DAGVTQSPTHLIKTRGQQVTLRCSPKSGHDTVSWYQQALGQGPQFIFQYYEEEERQRGNFPDRFSGHQFPNYSSELNVNALLLGDSALYLCASSFDRHGHEQYFGPGTRLTVT.

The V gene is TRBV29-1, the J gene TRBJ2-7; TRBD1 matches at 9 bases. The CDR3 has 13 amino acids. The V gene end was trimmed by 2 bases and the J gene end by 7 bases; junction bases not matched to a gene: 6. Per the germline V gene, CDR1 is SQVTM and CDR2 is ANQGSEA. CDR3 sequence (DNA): TGCAGCGTTGAATGGGGACAGGGTACAGAGCAGTACTTC. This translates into CSVEWGQGTEQYF.